These 30 T cell receptor beta chains came from one sample sequenced in a study of cytomegalovirus exposure and HLA in healthy donors. PCR primers comprised 60 Vbeta and 13 Jbeta primers. Profiled with immunoSEQ multiplex PCR; TCRdb holds only in-frame clones, not every one. In the table there are some 110,000 clones, about 74% of which are singletons. Sequencing used PBMCs. These receptors were taken from a man aged 30 to 45 in good health and CMV-seropositive.

The chain is built from TRBV10-1 and TRBJ2-6; perhaps TRBD2 as D (6 bases). Germline V lookup: CDR1 WNHNN, CDR2 SYGVQD (reference sequence). Trimming left V 2 bases short and J 2 bases short, with 7 bases between. The CDR3 consists of 15 residues. CDR3 residues: CASSEGGPGANVLTF. In nucleotides, the CDR3 is TGCGCCAGCAGTGAGGGAGGGCCTGGGGCCAACGTCCTGACTTTC.

V is TRBV18 and J is TRBJ1-4, with D unclear. The CDR3 extends over 15 amino acids. CDR1 and CDR2 from the germline V gene are KGHSH and LQKENI. Trimming took 3 bases from V and 0 from J, leaving 8 bases between them. Here the CDR3 reads CASSPSYTTNEKLFF. Here the CDR3 DNA reads TGTGCCAGCTCACCTTCTTATACAACTAATGAAAAACTGTTTTTT. Combining the CDR3 with reference TRBV18 and TRBJ1-4 gives the whole variable domain NAGVMQNPRHLVRRRGQEARLRCSPMKGHSHVYWYRQLPEEGLKFMVYLQKENIIDESGMPKERFSAEFPKEGPSILRIQQVVRGDSAAYFCASSPSYTTNEKLFFGSGTQLSVL.

The chain employs TRBV7-9 and TRBJ2-3; TRBD1 agrees at 7 bases. The J call may be mistaken, given a closer DNA end match to TRBJ2-1. The CDR3 runs to 13 residues. Germline CDR1 reads SEHNR; CDR2 reads FQNEAQ (reference sequence). This chain's CDR3 is CASSLEGAWEQFF. The CDR3 bases are TGTGCCAGCAGCTTAGAGGGGGCCTGGGAGCAGTTCTTC.

This chain joins TRBV29-1 and TRBJ2-1, with D maybe TRBD2 (5 bases). Trimming cost V 2 bases and J 0 bases, with 8 bases left between them. From germline, CDR1 is SQVTM and CDR2 ANQGSEA. The CDR3 spans 14 residues. This CDR3 reads CSVETGSSYNEQFF. CDR3 DNA sequence: TGCAGCGTTGAAACTGGGAGCTCCTACAATGAGCAGTTCTTC.

The chain joins TRBV12-5 to TRBJ1-5; D gene ambiguous. Germline V gives CDR1 LGHNT, CDR2 FRNRAP. The V end lost 1 base, the J end lost 4 bases, and 17 bases lay between the germline ends. This CDR3 region has 17 residues. The CDR3 nucleotides read TGTGCTAGTGGTTTGGCTACCCGAGGGAGCCCAAATCAGCCCCAGCATTTT. As protein: CASGLATRGSPNQPQHF.

This chain connects TRBV11-2 to TRBJ2-1, with TRBD2 matching 7 bases. The germline gives CDR1 SGHAT, CDR2 FQNNGV. Trimming took 2 bases from V and 7 from J; bases not matched to a gene: 17. The CDR3 is 18 amino acids. The CDR3 DNA reads TGTGCCAGCAGCTTATTCTGGGGACGGGCGGGAGCGACTAATGAGCAGTTCTTC. It yields the protein CASSLFWGRAGATNEQFF.

This clone is categorized as medium-sized. V is TRBV4-1 and J is TRBJ2-6, with TRBD2 matching over 7 bases. Per the germline V gene, CDR1 is MGHRA and CDR2 is YSYEKL. The CDR3 totals 20 residues. V lost 2 bases to trimming and J lost 0 bases; unmatched junction nucleotides: 13. The CDR3 here is CASSQPVETSFLSGANVLTF. The CDR3 DNA is TGCGCCAGCAGCCAACCGGTAGAGACTAGCTTCCTCTCTGGGGCCAACGTCCTGACTTTC.

V is TRBV6-5 and J is TRBJ2-1; 7 bases fit TRBD1. Germline V CDR1 and CDR2: MNHEY, SVGAGI. The CDR3 consists of 16 residues. V shed 0 bases and J 4 bases; nucleotides not matched to a gene: 6. The CDR3 is CASSYSTRGPYNEQFF. The CDR3 nucleotides read TGTGCCAGCAGTTACTCGACAAGGGGGCCATACAATGAGCAGTTCTTC.

The rearrangement uses TRBV7-2 and TRBJ2-3, with D possibly matching TRBD1 (5 bases). The CDR3 runs to 15 residues. CDR1 SGHTA and CDR2 FQGNSA come from the germline V gene. Trimming shortened V by 4 bases and J by 6 bases, and 17 bases separated the two germline ends. CDR3 DNA: TGTGCCAGCAGCTCGATCGAGACAGAATTCGATACGCAGTATTTT. This codes for CASSSIETEFDTQYF.

The genes are TRBV30 and TRBJ2-7, with a tentative D call TRBD2 (5 bases). The germline V gene has CDR1 GTSNPN and CDR2 SVGIG (reference sequence). The CDR3 runs 11 residues. V dropped 3 bases and J dropped 6 bases, with 9 bases sitting between them. The CDR3 sequence is CAWREVGEQYF. In DNA form, the CDR3 reads TGTGCCTGGAGGGAGGTCGGCGAGCAGTACTTC.

This clone was seen more than once but under ten times. The chain has TRBV13 and TRBJ2-6, with D hard to call. Deletions cut 4 bases from V and 0 bases from J, with 19 bases between. There are 19 residues in the CDR3. The V gene's germline CDR1 is PRHDT and CDR2 FYEKMQ (reference sequence). CDR3 DNA: TGTGCCAGCAGCTCATATGGGTCGGGTCCCGACTCTGGGGCCAACGTCCTGACTTTC. Translated, it gives CASSSYGSGPDSGANVLTF. The variable domain in full, completed from reference TRBV13 and TRBJ2-6, reads AAGVIQSPRHLIKEKRETATLKCYPIPRHDTVYWYQQGPGQDPQFLISFYEKMQSDKGSIPDRFSAQQFSDYHSELNMSSLELGDSALYFCASSSYGSGPDSGANVLTFGAGSRLTVL.

A few counts support this clone. The chain employs TRBV7-9 and TRBJ2-2; TRBD1 agrees at 11 bases. The germline V gene has CDR1 SEHNR and CDR2 FQNEAQ (reference sequence). The CDR3 has 19 amino acids. Trimming at V came to 7 bases and at J to 0 bases, leaving 13 bases not matched to a gene. The CDR3 bases are TGTGCCAGCACGCTCGGGACAGGGGGTTCATTAGCGAACACCGGGGAGCTGTTTTTT. The encoded protein is CASTLGTGGSLANTGELFF.

This chain uses TRBV6-4 with TRBJ2-2, with 7 bases that match TRBD2. From germline, CDR1 is MRHNA and CDR2 SNTAGT. This CDR3 has 14 amino acids. The V and J ends lost 5 bases and 3 bases, in that order; junction bases with no gene match: 3. CDR3 sequence reads: CASSSGLDTGELFF. CDR3 in DNA: TGTGCCAGCAGTTCCGGACTAGACACCGGGGAGCTGTTTTTT.

The chain is built from TRBV30 and TRBJ2-7; TRBD1 matches 9 bases. The germline gives CDR1 GTSNPN, CDR2 SVGIG (reference sequence). This CDR3 region has 15 residues. Trimming took 1 base from V and 3 from J; bases not matched to a gene: 7. The CDR3 DNA reads as TGTGCCTGGAGTGCACCGGGACAGGGTCACTACGAGCAGTACTTC. Its protein product is CAWSAPGQGHYEQYF.

This chain joins TRBV6-6 and TRBJ2-1, with a weak D call TRBD1 (7 bases). The V and J ends lost 5 bases and 6 bases respectively, with 20 bases between them. Germline V gives CDR1 MNHNY, CDR2 SVGAGI (reference sequence). This CDR3 contains 16 residues. CDR3 bases: TGTGCCAGCAGTGGACCGACAGGGAGGCTTGGCAATGAGCAGTTCTTC. Translated, it gives CASSGPTGRLGNEQFF.

The chain uses TRBV19 and TRBJ1-5; TRBD1 is a possible D gene (6 bases). Trimming cost V 6 bases and J 6 bases, with 21 bases left between them. This CDR3 is built from 16 residues. The germline gives CDR1 LNHDA, CDR2 SQIVND (reference sequence). The CDR3 here is CASSQQGTGLGQPQHF. Written as DNA, the CDR3 is TGTGCCAGTAGCCAACAGGGAACGGGTCTGGGTCAGCCCCAGCATTTT.

V gene TRBV5-1 combines with J gene TRBJ2-3, with D possibly being TRBD1 (5 bases). Trimming removed 5 bases from V and 0 bases from J, with 10 bases in between. The CDR3 length is 14 residues. Germline V gene sequence: CDR1 SGHRS, CDR2 YFSETQ. The CDR3 loop is CASRGPGSTDTQYF. In DNA, the CDR3 is TGCGCCAGCAGGGGGCCTGGAAGCACAGATACGCAGTATTTT.

The chain couples TRBV4-1 to TRBJ2-2; 9 nucleotides line up with TRBD1. J lost 1 base, V lost 3 bases, and 3 bases had no gene match. The V gene's germline CDR1 is MGHRA and CDR2 YSYEKL. This CDR3 contains 16 residues. CDR3 nucleotide sequence: TGCGCCAGCAGCCAGAGACAGGGGGGGAACACCGGGGAGCTGTTTTTT. Translated: CASSQRQGGNTGELFF.

The genes are TRBV29-1 and TRBJ2-5; 9 bases agree with TRBD1. Matching the DNA end better, TRBJ2-7 makes the J call doubtful. Germline CDR1 SQVTM, CDR2 ANQGSEA. The length of the CDR3 is 13 residues. The chain's CDR3 is CSGGRTGADEQYF. The CDR3 DNA reads as TGCAGCGGTGGGCGGACAGGGGCCGACGAGCAGTACTTC.

Ten or more counts support this clone. The chain uses TRBV7-2 and TRBJ1-1, with D tentatively TRBD1 (5 bases). Germline-derived CDR1 and CDR2 are SGHTA and FQGNSA. The CDR3 is 14 residues long. Trimming stripped 5 bases from V and 6 bases from J, with 16 bases between. The CDR3 DNA sequence: TGTGCCAGCAGCCCGGGGGGAGGGTGGGCTGAAGCTTTCTTT. It encodes CASSPGGGWAEAFF. The entire variable domain, with the rest obtained from reference TRBV7-2 and TRBJ1-1, is as follows: GAGVSQSPSNKVTEKGKDVELRCDPISGHTALYWYRQSLGQGLEFLIYFQGNSAPDKSGLPSDRFSAERTGGSVSTLTIQRTQQEDSAVYLCASSPGGGWAEAFFGQGTRLTVV.

This clone appeared a few times. The chain joins TRBV28 to TRBJ2-7; D is possibly TRBD2 (6 bases). Germline assignment: CDR1 MDHEN and CDR2 SYDVKM. This CDR3 is 14 amino acids long. In DNA form, the CDR3 reads TGTGCGGCAAAGGGGACGGAGGGGCACTACGAGCAGTACTTC. Encoded protein: CAAKGTEGHYEQYF.

The chain is built from TRBV10-1 and TRBJ2-2; D may be TRBD1 (6 bases). This CDR3 spans 16 amino acids. The V and J ends lost 2 bases and 5 bases respectively, with 15 bases between them. Germline V CDR1 and CDR2: WNHNN, SYGVQD (reference sequence). CDR3 bases: TGCGCCAGCAGTGAGGGGGGCGGCACTGTGACCGGGGAGCTGTTTTTT. Translating it yields CASSEGGGTVTGELFF.

The chain is built from TRBV9 and TRBJ2-7, with 11 bases fitting TRBD2. Germline trimming cut 0 bases from V and 1 base from J; bases unmatched to any gene: 6. The CDR3 runs to 17 residues. Germline CDR1 and CDR2: SGDLS and YYNGEE. CDR3 DNA sequence: TGTGCCAGCAGCGTAGTATGCCTAGCGGGGGGATCCTACGAGCAGTACTTC. Its protein product is CASSVVCLAGGSYEQYF.

The chain joins TRBV7-9 to TRBJ1-1; D is unclear. The germline V gene has CDR1 SEHNR and CDR2 FQNEAQ (reference sequence). Trimming removed 3 bases from V and 1 base from J, with 6 bases in between. The CDR3 is 13 amino acids. The CDR3, as DNA: TGTGCCAGCAGCTTTTCTCGGAACACTGAAGCTTTCTTT. It encodes CASSFSRNTEAFF. Full variable domain (remainder filled in from reference TRBV7-9 and TRBJ1-1): DTGVSQNPRHKITKRGQNVTFRCDPISEHNRLYWYRQTLGQGPEFLTYFQNEAQLEKSRLLSDRFSAERPKGSFSTLEIQRTEQGDSAMYLCASSFSRNTEAFFGQGTRLTVV.

The V call is TRBV5-8, the J call TRBJ1-1; 7 nucleotides match TRBD1. With 10 bases clipped from V and 0 bases from J, the junction kept 9 bases outside the gene matches. The CDR3 consists of 14 residues. The germline V gene has CDR1 SGHTS and CDR2 YDEGEE. CDR3 DNA sequence: TGTGCCCACGTATCGGGACAGATGAACACTGAAGCTTTCTTT. This codes for CAHVSGQMNTEAFF.

This clone was counted a single time. J is TRBJ2-1 and V is TRBV5-1, with 8 bases identical to TRBD1. V lost 4 bases and J lost 6; bases outside the gene matches: 6. The CDR3 totals 14 residues. Per the germline V gene, CDR1 is SGHRS and CDR2 is YFSETQ. CDR3 loop: CASSPDRVGNEQFF. For the CDR3, the DNA is TGCGCCAGCAGCCCGGACAGGGTGGGCAATGAGCAGTTCTTC.

The V gene is TRBV9, the J gene TRBJ2-2; TRBD1 matches 8 bases. V lost 1 base, J lost 1 base, and 3 bases stayed unmatched. The CDR3 runs to 16 residues. In germline, CDR1 is SGDLS, CDR2 YYNGEE. The CDR3 coding sequence is TGTGCCAGCAGCGTATACGGGACAGGGAACACCGGGGAGCTGTTTTTT. This gives the protein CASSVYGTGNTGELFF.

The rearrangement links TRBV30 to TRBJ2-4; D uncertain. Per germline, CDR1 GTSNPN and CDR2 SVGIG (reference sequence). Trimming cost V 3 bases and J 7 bases, with 13 bases left between them. The CDR3 has 13 amino acids. CDR3 sequence reads: CAWRAPGWNIQYF. CDR3 nucleotides: TGTGCCTGGAGGGCCCCGGGTTGGAACATTCAGTACTTC.

The chain links TRBV25-1 to TRBJ1-2; D might be TRBD1 (5 bases). This CDR3 region has 14 residues. Germline-derived CDR1 and CDR2 are MGHDK and SYGVNS. V lost 2 bases to trimming and J lost 4 bases, with 11 bases between them. In DNA form, the CDR3 reads TGTGCCAGCAGTGAACCAGGGCGCCTCTATGGCTACACCTTC. Amino acid sequence: CASSEPGRLYGYTF.

The rearrangement joins TRBV29-1 to TRBJ2-7, with D perhaps TRBD2 (6 bases). V lost 7 bases, J lost 0 bases, and 19 bases lay in between. Germline values: CDR1 SQVTM, CDR2 ANQGSEA. The CDR3 spans 15 residues. The CDR3 is CSAQGGSGGSYEQYF. CDR3 DNA: TGCAGCGCCCAAGGCGGCTCCGGGGGCTCCTACGAGCAGTACTTC.